This T cell receptor beta chain comes out of a study of CD8+CD57+ T cells in acquired aplastic anemia. Study overall: On average, sorted CD4+ and CD8+ cells gave approximately 3 ug of DNA.

On this clonotype: What it recognizes is unknown.

Whole-study findings and limits: The study identified under 30 CD8+ CDR3 sequences shared by patients and controls.

Sequencing involved patients with CD8+CD57+ cell expansion previously shown by flow cytometry. Severe acquired aplastic anemia was diagnosed in all patients. The TCR beta profiling, which covered VDJ combination and CDR3 sequence, was carried out using genomic DNA as the template. TCRdb processed the reads anew with MiXCR; each CDR3 protein has one entry. The repertoire holds around 190,000 distinct CDR3 sequences, with 48% as singletons. Germline V CDR1 and CDR2: LNHNV, YYDKDF (reference sequence). The CDR3 loop spans 11 amino acids. V was cut by 6 bases and J by 8 bases, with 7 bases left in between.

Material: sorted CD4+, CD8+, or CD8+CD57+ T cells (not recorded which) from PBMCs. The sequence derives from a human donor with aplastic anemia. J is TRBJ2-2 and V is TRBV15, with D perhaps matching TRBD1 or TRBD2 (5 bases each). DNA for the CDR3: TGTGCCACCAGGGGGGTAGGGGAGCTGTTTTTT. Translation: CATRGVGELFF.